Each of the 29 T cell receptor beta chains below was sequenced from the same sample in a study of T cell clones after liver transplantation. Sequencing was performed with immunoSEQ multiplex PCR; in TCRdb, only in-frame clones are kept and a portion is missing. The sample records 80,000 or so clones, about 84% being singletons. The starting material was CD4+ T cells from blood, obtained 45 to 46 months after liver transplant. These receptors all stem from a human patient who received a liver transplant. T cells may partly derive from the graft donor.

A remark on this clone: A much larger clone lies a single base off, so this may be a read error. The gene calls are TRBV5-1 and TRBJ1-5, with D perhaps TRBD1 (6 bases). The CDR3 totals 13 residues. Germline CDR1 reads SGHRS; CDR2 reads YFSETQ. The V end was cut by 1 base, the J end by 5 bases, with 7 bases between. The CDR3, as DNA: TGCGCCAGCAGCTTGAGGGGGGATCAGCCCCAGCATTTT. Translating gives CASSLRGDQPQHF.

This clone is termed medium-sized (0.01 to 0.1%). The chain is built from TRBV11-2 and TRBJ2-7; 7 bases align to TRBD1. CDR1 is SGHAT, CDR2 FQNNGV, per germline. CDR3 length: 15 residues. Losses at the gene ends were 5 bases for V and 2 bases for J; bases not matched to a gene: 9. CDR3 in amino acids: CASSQIRDRPYEQYF. The CDR3 DNA follows: TGTGCCAGCAGCCAAATTCGGGACAGACCCTACGAGCAGTACTTC.

The rearrangement joins TRBV2 to TRBJ2-5, with a weak D call TRBD2 (6 bases). V lost 4 bases and J lost 3, with 9 bases in between. CDR3 length equals 13 residues. CDR1 is SNHLY, CDR2 FYNNEI, per germline. This CDR3 is CASSGDLKETQYF. The CDR3 DNA is TGTGCCAGCAGTGGGGACTTGAAAGAGACCCAGTACTTC. The variable domain in full, completed from reference TRBV2 and TRBJ2-5, reads EPEVTQTPSHQVTQMGQEVILRCVPISNHLYFYWYRQILGQKVEFLVSFYNNEISEKSEIFDDQFSVERPDGSNFTLKIRSTKLEDSAMYFCASSGDLKETQYFGPGTRLLVL.

The J gene is TRBJ2-7, the V gene TRBV20-1, with D uncertain. The CDR3 consists of 11 residues. V gave up 5 bases and J gave up 2 bases, with 7 bases separating them. Germline V gene data show CDR1 as DFQATT and CDR2 as SNEGSKA (reference sequence). The CDR3 sequence is CSAPLTYEQYF. For the CDR3, the DNA is TGCAGTGCTCCCCTTACCTACGAGCAGTACTTC.

V gene TRBV28 combines with J gene TRBJ2-1; possibly TRBD2 for D (5 bases). Trimming left V 2 bases short and J 8 bases short, with 13 bases between. Germline V gene lookup returns CDR1 MDHEN and CDR2 SYDVKM. The CDR3 totals 14 residues. CDR3 nucleotides: TGTGCCAGCAGTTTAACGTCGGGAATCCATGAGCAGTTCTTC. The encoded protein is CASSLTSGIHEQFF.

The chain uses TRBV5-1 and TRBJ2-3; TRBD1 matches at 8 bases. V lost 4 bases and J lost 6; bases outside the gene matches: 7. Germline CDR1 is SGHRS and CDR2 is YFSETQ. The CDR3 is made up of 14 amino acids. DNA of the CDR3: TGCGCCAGCAGCATCCAGGGGGCAGGGGATACGCAGTATTTT. This encodes CASSIQGAGDTQYF.

This clone was seen only once. This CDR3 is also generated by other DNA sequences in the sample. This CDR3 reads CASSYSRGQETQYF. As DNA, the CDR3 is TGTGCCAGCAGTTACAGCAGGGGGCAAGAGACCCAGTACTTC. V and J are TRBV6-6 and TRBJ2-5, with 7 bases fitting TRBD1. With 2 bases clipped from V and 2 bases from J, the junction kept 2 bases outside the gene matches. Germline loops: CDR1 MNHNY, CDR2 SVGAGI (reference sequence). This CDR3 region has 14 residues.

This chain joins TRBV7-9 and TRBJ1-5; unclear D gene. The V end was cut by 5 bases, the J end by 4 bases, with 6 bases between. The CDR3 sequence is 12 residues long. Germline lookup yields CDR1 SEHNR and CDR2 FQNEAQ (reference sequence). The CDR3 loop reads CASSTHNQPQHF. The CDR3 coding sequence is TGTGCCAGCAGCACGCATAATCAGCCCCAGCATTTT.

This chain joins TRBV28 and TRBJ1-2, with D unresolved. V lost 1 base and J lost 3, with 15 bases in between. CDR3 length: 16 residues. Germline V gene lookup returns CDR1 MDHEN and CDR2 SYDVKM. CDR3 amino acids: CASSLYAARRDYGYTF. For the CDR3, the DNA is TGTGCCAGCAGTTTATATGCGGCCCGCCGAGACTATGGCTACACCTTC.

The V and J genes are TRBV7-2 and TRBJ2-5; 8 positions agree with TRBD1. The CDR3 covers 14 residues. Per the germline V gene, CDR1 is SGHTA and CDR2 is FQGNSA. Trimming at V came to 4 bases and at J to 4 bases, leaving 5 bases not matched to a gene. CDR3 nucleotides: TGTGCCAGCAGCTCTCGGACAGGGACAGAGACCCAGTACTTC. It yields the protein CASSSRTGTETQYF.

The rearrangement uses TRBV5-1 and TRBJ1-2; D is uncertain. V lost 4 bases to trimming and J lost 5 bases, with 15 bases between them. This CDR3 is built from 14 residues. The germline V gene has CDR1 SGHRS and CDR2 YFSETQ. CDR3 region: CASSAGTLPYGYTF. CDR3 sequence (DNA): TGCGCCAGCAGCGCGGGTACCTTACCTTATGGCTACACCTTC.

The chain uses TRBV19 and TRBJ2-7, with D hard to call. Trimming removed 5 bases at V and 1 base at J, with 9 bases between. Germline V lookup: CDR1 LNHDA, CDR2 SQIVND (reference sequence). The CDR3 is 13 residues long. In DNA form, the CDR3 reads TGTGCCAGTAGTCCGAACGAATCCTACGAGCAGTACTTC. It specifies CASSPNESYEQYF.

The chain employs TRBV29-1 and TRBJ1-1, with D hard to call. The V and J ends lost 2 bases and 0 bases respectively, with 1 base between them. The CDR3 contains 11 residues. CDR1 and CDR2 from the germline V gene are SQVTM and ANQGSEA. The CDR3 spells CSVELNTEAFF. The CDR3, as DNA: TGCAGCGTTGAATTGAACACTGAAGCTTTCTTT.

The genes are TRBV28 and TRBJ2-7; TRBD1 agrees at 11 bases. This CDR3 region has 15 residues. Trimming at V came to 5 bases and at J to 3 bases, leaving 6 bases not matched to a gene. The germline V gene encodes CDR1 MDHEN and CDR2 SYDVKM. This CDR3 reads CASSPPGTGGYEQYF. The DNA for the CDR3 is TGTGCCAGCAGTCCCCCCGGGACAGGGGGCTACGAGCAGTACTTC.

The chain is built from TRBV30 and TRBJ1-1; perhaps TRBD1 as D (6 bases). Trimming stripped 7 bases from V and 0 bases from J, with 15 bases between. This CDR3 spans 14 amino acids. CDR1 is GTSNPN, CDR2 SVGIG, per germline (reference sequence). The CDR3 sequence: CAFARGGLNTEAFF. The CDR3 nucleotides read TGTGCCTTCGCCCGAGGGGGACTGAACACTGAAGCTTTCTTT.

This chain uses TRBV28 with TRBJ1-4; D ambiguous. CDR3 length equals 17 residues. V lost 6 bases and J 5 bases, leaving 22 bases between the germline ends. CDR1 is MDHEN, CDR2 SYDVKM, per germline. The CDR3 DNA sequence: TGTGCCAGCAGATCGGGTTTCAATCCGGCCCTAAATGAAAAACTGTTTTTT. It is translated as CASRSGFNPALNEKLFF.

The rearrangement uses TRBV19 and TRBJ1-2, with D hard to call. Germline V gene lookup returns CDR1 LNHDA and CDR2 SQIVND (reference sequence). This CDR3 region has 14 residues. V was pared by 7 bases and J by 5 bases, with 17 bases between. The CDR3 DNA reads as TGTGCCAGTACCCCTCAGGCCACGGCTTATGGCTACACCTTC. It is translated as CASTPQATAYGYTF.

This clone has a single count. V gene TRBV2 combines with J gene TRBJ1-2; a possible D gene is TRBD1 (6 bases). V gave up 7 bases and J gave up 0 bases, with 15 bases separating them. CDR3 length: 15 residues. Germline CDR1 SNHLY, CDR2 FYNNEI. CDR3 coding DNA: TGTGCCAGCACCCCAAGGGGGGAAACTAACTATGGCTACACCTTC. Translating it yields CASTPRGETNYGYTF.

The chain carries TRBV6-1 and TRBJ2-1, with 8 positions matching TRBD1. V shed 10 bases and J 7 bases; nucleotides not matched to a gene: 9. Germline V gene sequence: CDR1 MNHNS, CDR2 SASEGT. The CDR3 consists of 13 residues. The CDR3 DNA reads TGTGCCACAAAGGACAGGGTTGGGAATGAGCAGTTCTTC. Translated: CATKDRVGNEQFF.

J is TRBJ2-5 and V is TRBV5-1, with 8 bases matching TRBD1. With V trimmed by 0 bases and J by 4 bases, 8 bases remained unmatched. The CDR3 extends over 16 amino acids. CDR1 is SGHRS, CDR2 YFSETQ, per germline. CDR3 loop: CASSLEQGASLETQYF. CDR3 DNA: TGCGCCAGCAGCTTGGAGCAGGGGGCGAGTTTAGAGACCCAGTACTTC.

This chain connects TRBV7-9 to TRBJ1-4; D might be TRBD1 (5 bases). CDR3 length: 15 amino acids. Germline values: CDR1 SEHNR, CDR2 FQNEAQ (reference sequence). The germline V and J ends were trimmed by 3 bases and 4 bases, with 12 bases remaining between them. CDR3 residues: CASSFMTEYNEKLFF. In DNA form, the CDR3 reads TGTGCCAGCAGCTTCATGACAGAGTATAATGAAAAACTGTTTTTT.

The DNA for the CDR3 is TGTGCCAGCAGCTCCCAAGGCTTGGGGGTCTCGCAGTTCTTC. This codes for CASSSQGLGVSQFF. This chain joins TRBV9 and TRBJ2-1; perhaps D is TRBD1 or TRBD2 (5 bases each). CDR3 length: 14 amino acids. With 4 bases removed from V and 12 bases from J, the gap between germline ends came to 20 bases. Germline V gene data show CDR1 as SGDLS and CDR2 as YYNGEE.

The chain couples TRBV2 to TRBJ2-3; 10 nucleotides match TRBD1. Germline lookup yields CDR1 SNHLY and CDR2 FYNNEI. With 7 bases clipped from V and 3 bases from J, the junction kept 7 bases outside the gene matches. The CDR3 is made up of 15 amino acids. The CDR3 is CASTLDRGRTDTQYF. The CDR3 coding sequence is TGTGCCAGCACTCTCGACAGGGGGCGGACAGATACGCAGTATTTT.

This clone was counted only a few times. V is TRBV5-4 and J is TRBJ2-7; the D is unclear. V was trimmed by 1 base and J by 6 bases, leaving 8 bases between them. The germline V gene encodes CDR1 SGHNT and CDR2 YYREEE (reference sequence). This CDR3 has 12 residues. The CDR3 DNA is TGTGCCAGCAGCTTGTGGTTGGGCGAGCAGTACTTC. Translation gives CASSLWLGEQYF.

V is TRBV7-9 and J is TRBJ2-3; perhaps TRBD1 as D (6 bases). Trimming took 7 bases from V and 5 from J, leaving 13 bases between them. This CDR3 has 13 amino acids. Germline assignment: CDR1 SEHNR and CDR2 FQNEAQ (reference sequence). The CDR3 bases are TGTGCCAGCAATCGGCAGGGGCAAGATACGCAGTATTTT. Residues: CASNRQGQDTQYF.

This chain joins TRBV9 and TRBJ2-7; 9 bases match TRBD2. Looked up from germline, CDR1 is SGDLS and CDR2 is YYNGEE. The CDR3 has 15 amino acids. V lost 3 bases to trimming and J lost 5 bases; unmatched junction nucleotides: 9. The CDR3 DNA is TGTGCCAGCAGCGGACCCGGTAGCGGGAGTAACGAGCAGTACTTC. This encodes CASSGPGSGSNEQYF.

The gene calls are TRBV2 and TRBJ1-3, with TRBD1 matching over 10 bases. The V and J ends lost 6 bases and 4 bases, in that order; junction bases with no gene match: 6. Germline V gene lookup returns CDR1 SNHLY and CDR2 FYNNEI. CDR3 size: 15 residues. CDR3 DNA sequence: TGTGCCAGCAGGGAGGGGACAGGGGCAGGAAACACCATATATTTT. The encoded protein is CASREGTGAGNTIYF. Drawing the rest from reference TRBV2 and TRBJ1-3, the complete variable domain is EPEVTQTPSHQVTQMGQEVILRCVPISNHLYFYWYRQILGQKVEFLVSFYNNEISEKSEIFDDQFSVERPDGSNFTLKIRSTKLEDSAMYFCASREGTGAGNTIYFGEGSWLTVV.

The rearrangement links TRBV5-1 to TRBJ1-2; D might be TRBD1 (5 bases). The V end was cut by 0 bases, the J end by 10 bases, with 10 bases between. Germline values: CDR1 SGHRS, CDR2 YFSETQ. The CDR3 covers 12 residues. The CDR3 coding sequence is TGCGCCAGCAGCTTGGCTGGGGGGGACTACACCTTC. This sequence encodes CASSLAGGDYTF.

The rearrangement joins TRBV7-9 to TRBJ1-4, with unresolved D. This CDR3 has 12 amino acids. Trimming shortened V by 5 bases and J by 5 bases, and 6 bases separated the two germline ends. CDR1 is SEHNR and CDR2 is FQNEAQ in the germline V gene (reference sequence). DNA for the CDR3: TGTGCCAGCAGCCAGCCAAATGAAAAACTGTTTTTT. Translation gives CASSQPNEKLFF.